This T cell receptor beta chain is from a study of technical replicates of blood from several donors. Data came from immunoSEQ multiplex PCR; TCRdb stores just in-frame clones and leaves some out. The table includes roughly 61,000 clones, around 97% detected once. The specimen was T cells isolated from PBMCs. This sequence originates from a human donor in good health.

The CDR3 is CASSLGTDNFYGYTF. For the CDR3, the DNA is TGTGCCAGCAGTTTAGGGACAGACAATTTCTATGGCTACACCTTC. The V call is TRBV28, the J call TRBJ1-2; 7 nucleotides line up with TRBD1. Germline-derived CDR1 and CDR2 are MDHEN and SYDVKM. V gave up 2 bases and J gave up 4 bases; unmatched junction bases: 7. This CDR3 contains 15 residues.